The rows below give T cell receptor beta chains drawn from one sample of a study of blood T cell repertoires in COVID-19. Sequencing was performed with immunoSEQ multiplex PCR; in TCRdb, only in-frame clones are kept and a portion is missing. The data contain 250,000 or so clones, 90% of them seen just once; the ten biggest clones take up around 1.9%. Sequenced material: peripheral blood. These TCRs come from a woman aged 55-69 years with COVID-19, enrolled during active disease. Each CDR3 is given with its conserved first and last residue. D genes are given only for firm matches. Only part of the rows carry a size: once, few, many, or a class if the clone is expanded.

>.|TRBV7-3|TRBD1|TRBJ2-1|14
TGTGCCAGCAGCTTAAGGACAGGGGTCAATGAGCAGTTCTTC
CASSLRTGVNEQFF
>.|TRBV9|.|TRBJ2-5|15
TGTGCCAGCAGCCAAGGCCTAGAGCCACAAGAGACCCAGTACTTC
CASSQGLEPQETQYF
>.|TRBV18|.|TRBJ1-1|15
TGTGCCAGCTCACCGCTCGACAGTAAGAACACTGAAGCTTTCTTT
CASSPLDSKNTEAFF
>.|TRBV19|TRBD2|TRBJ2-5|14
TGTGCCAGTACGAGCGGGGTTATCCAAGAGACCCAGTACTTC
CASTSGVIQETQYF
>.|TRBV3-1/TRBV3-2|.|TRBJ2-3|14
TGTGCCAGCAGCCAAGGAAGTGTCGGAGATACGCAGTATTTT
CASSQGSVGDTQYF
>.|TRBV4-3|TRBD1|TRBJ2-7|16
TGCGCCAGCAGCCTCCGAACAGGGGGCTTCTCCTACGAGCAGTACTTC
CASSLRTGGFSYEQYF
>.|TRBV6-2/TRBV6-3|.|TRBJ1-1|15
TGTGCCAGCAGTTACGAGGGGGGGGCGAACACTGAAGCTTTCTTT
CASSYEGGANTEAFF
>once|TRBV19|TRBD1|TRBJ2-1|15
TGTGCCAGTAGTACAGACAGGGGCGCCTCCAATGAGCAGTTCTTC
CASSTDRGASNEQFF
>once|TRBV19|.|TRBJ1-5|14
TGTGCCAGTAGTATTCGGAAAGGCGGTCAGCCCCAGCATTTT
CASSIRKGGQPQHF
>.|TRBV12-3/TRBV12-4|.|TRBJ1-1|13
TGTGCCAGCAGCCTGGGACACGACCGTGAAGCTTTCTTT
CASSLGHDREAFF
>.|TRBV15|.|TRBJ2-1|13
TGTGCCACCAGCAGAGATCGGCAGGGAATGCAGTTCTTC
CATSRDRQGMQFF
>.|TRBV6-2/TRBV6-3|TRBD2|TRBJ2-7|18
TGTGCCAGCAGTTACTATAACCCTCGGACTAGCGGGGCCTACGAGCAGTACTTC
CASSYYNPRTSGAYEQYF
>.|TRBV7-9|TRBD1|TRBJ1-6|17
TGTGCCAGCAGCTTAGTGGCAGGGGGCCTAACGGTTTCACCCCTCCACTTT
CASSLVAGGLTVSPLHF
>.|TRBV2|.|TRBJ1-1|14
TGTGCCAGCAGCCCGTTTGGACTCTCCACTGAAGCTTTCTTT
CASSPFGLSTEAFF
>.|TRBV7-9|.|TRBJ1-5|14
TGTGCCAGCAGCCGCCTCGGTAGCAATCAGCCCCAGCATTTT
CASSRLGSNQPQHF
>.|TRBV18|.|TRBJ1-2|16
TGTGCCAGCTCGCCGATGAACCCAGGAGGGGCCTATGGCTACACCTTC
CASSPMNPGGAYGYTF
>.|TRBV24-1|TRBD1|TRBJ1-2|13
TGTGCCACCAGTGATGACAGGGGGGGAGGCTACACCTTC
CATSDDRGGGYTF
>.|TRBV3-1/TRBV3-2|.|TRBJ1-5|13
TGTGCCAGCAGCCAAGATACCGGGGGGAGGTTGTATTTT
CASSQDTGGRLYF
>.|TRBV5-6|.|TRBJ2-7|13
TGTGCCAGCAGCCCCGGGACAACCTACGAGCAGTACTTC
CASSPGTTYEQYF
>.|TRBV18|.|TRBJ1-1|13
TGTGCCAGCTCACCTCGGGGGGATACTGAAGCTTTCTTT
CASSPRGDTEAFF
>.|TRBV4-2|.|TRBJ1-1|14
TGTGCCAGCAGCCAACCAGACAGAGGCGCTGAAGCTTTCTTT
CASSQPDRGAEAFF